This T cell receptor (beta chain) was recovered during a study of prognosis after radiotherapy for stage I lung cancer. Whole-study results and caveats: Clone counts measured for unique TCRs fell after stereotactic body radiation therapy, median approximately 9,600 versus 7,200. Shannon entropy (measured after stereotactic body radiation therapy) was lower in patients who went on to develop distant metastases.

CDR3 of TCR beta was amplified from genomic DNA via a two-round multiplex PCR. Primers specific to each TRBV and TRBJ gene were used in first-round PCR. Via MiXCR, TCRdb re-called the multiplex PCR reads, giving one row per CDR3 protein. The sample carries roughly 13,000 distinct CDR3 sequences, around half recorded once. The CDR3 is 15 amino acids. The germline V gene encodes CDR1 SGHTA and CDR2 FQGNSA. Germline trimming cut 5 bases from V and 4 bases from J; bases unmatched to any gene: 9. Peripheral blood was collected in volumes of about 5.9 milliliters at each of two time points. This clonotype counts as medium-sized (0.01 to 0.1%). What it recognizes is unknown.

The sequencing here drew on PBMCs, taken before or after stereotactic body radiation therapy (not recorded which). The chain uses TRBV7-2 and TRBJ2-7; 9 bases fit TRBD1. This TCR derives from a donor aged 50 or older with non-small cell lung cancer. The CDR3 spells CASSTTGGSGYEQYF. CDR3 DNA: TGTGCCAGCAGCACCACAGGGGGCAGTGGGTACGAGCAGTACTTC.